The present entry profiles one T cell receptor beta chain with its context. Germline lookup yields CDR1 SGDLS and CDR2 YYNGEE. The CDR3 extends over 15 amino acids. The V gene end was trimmed by 3 bases and the J gene end by 2 bases; junction bases not matched to a gene: 6. This sample was taken from a study of blood T cell repertoires in COVID-19. Overall study context: COVID-19 samples, acute and convalescent, were from the United States, Italy and Spain.

Original analysis: Estimates of nucleated cell counts were drawn from the amplification of reference gene primers. The protocol was immunoSEQ multiplex PCR, while the TCRdb copy is restricted to in-frame clones and leaves out a portion. D and trimming were read from the DNA, whereas the V and J calls and clone size are those reported in that table. The sample consists of about 200,000 clones, 75% to 85% of them appearing once. This sequence was found in a woman in her forties with COVID-19, enrolled during active disease. The sequenced material came from peripheral blood. The rearrangement links TRBV9 to TRBJ2-3; 7 bases map to TRBD1. CDR3 coding DNA: TGTGCCAGCAGCGCGACAGGGCACCTCACAGATACGCAGTATTTT. This codes for CASSATGHLTDTQYF.